Presented here are 14 T cell receptor beta chains from one specimen sequenced in a study of vaccination effects on CD4 cells after COVID-19. Antigen-specific CD4+ T cells were expanded with viral peptide pools in the ViraFEST assay before sequencing. Culture proceeded for approximately nine days, and CD4+ T cells were then isolated. As their vaccination, participants received two doses of either BNT162b2 or mRNA-1273. Their antigen targets remain unknown. Sequencing used immunoSEQ multiplex PCR; TCRdb keeps in-frame clones, though not all of them. The sample lists 30,000 to 40,000 clones, almost 85% occurring once. The sequenced sample was CD4+ T cells from PBMCs cultured with HCoV-NL63 spike peptides, obtained after COVID-19 vaccination. All receptors derive from a human donor who received a COVID-19 vaccine. Some clones in this sample may be carry-over from other donors' samples.

The chain has TRBV5-8 and TRBJ2-3, with D unclear. The CDR3 contains 15 residues. CDR1 is SGHTS, CDR2 YDEGEE, per germline. V was trimmed by 4 bases and J by 3 bases, leaving 15 bases between them. CDR3 residues: CASSAPTRITDTQYF. In DNA, the CDR3 is TGTGCCAGCAGCGCCCCGACAAGGATAACAGATACGCAGTATTTT.

The chain uses TRBV11-3 and TRBJ2-3, with 9 bases identical to TRBD1. The germline V gene encodes CDR1 SGHNT and CDR2 YENEEA. The CDR3 totals 14 residues. The V gene end was trimmed by 4 bases and the J gene end by 4 bases; junction bases not matched to a gene: 3. In nucleotides, the CDR3 is TGTGCCAGCAGCTCACAGGGGGCCGCAGATACGCAGTATTTT. Translating it yields CASSSQGAADTQYF.

The chain recombines TRBV6-5 with TRBJ1-2, with TRBD1 as a possible D gene (5 bases). The CDR3 has 15 residues. V was cut by 1 base and J by 4 bases, with 13 bases left in between. Germline V gene data show CDR1 as MNHEY and CDR2 as SVGAGI. In DNA, the CDR3 is TGTGCCAGCAGTTACTTTCGGCAGGGCGGCTATGGCTACACCTTC. Translated, it gives CASSYFRQGGYGYTF.

The chain links TRBV6-5 to TRBJ1-6, with D possibly being TRBD1 (5 bases). V lost 6 bases and J lost 6, with 9 bases in between. The CDR3 is 13 amino acids. Per germline, CDR1 MNHEY and CDR2 SVGAGI. The CDR3 region is CASRHDSNSPLHF. The CDR3 DNA follows: TGTGCCAGCAGGCACGACAGTAATTCACCCCTCCACTTT.

The J gene is TRBJ2-4, the V gene TRBV15; D is tentatively TRBD1 or TRBD2 (7 bases each). Per germline, CDR1 LNHNV and CDR2 YYDKDF (reference sequence). The germline V and J ends were trimmed by 2 bases and 0 bases, with 20 bases remaining between them. The CDR3 loop spans 19 amino acids. CDR3 bases: TGTGCCACCAGCAGATCTGGGGCAGGGGGGGATCTAGCCAAAAACATTCAGTACTTC. Translating it yields CATSRSGAGGDLAKNIQYF.

The sample holds one count of this clone. The genes are TRBV10-1 and TRBJ1-5; D unresolved. The CDR3 consists of 13 residues. The V end was cut by 0 bases, the J end by 4 bases, with 4 bases between. Per the germline V gene, CDR1 is WNHNN and CDR2 is SYGVQD (reference sequence). CDR3: CASSESTNQPQHF. Written as DNA, the CDR3 is TGCGCCAGCAGTGAGTCCACTAATCAGCCCCAGCATTTT.

This clone showed up just a few times. The J gene is TRBJ1-4, the V gene TRBV5-5; 7 positions agree with TRBD1. J lost 7 bases, V lost 0 bases, and 9 bases had no gene match. This CDR3 contains 16 residues. The germline V gene encodes CDR1 SGHKS and CDR2 YYEKEE (reference sequence). The CDR3 nucleotides are TGTGCCAGCAGCTTGGTGACGAGGGGGCGCCCTGAAAAACTGTTTTTT. The encoded protein is CASSLVTRGRPEKLFF.

The V and J genes are TRBV30 and TRBJ1-1, with TRBD1 as a possible D gene (5 bases). The V gene's germline CDR1 is GTSNPN and CDR2 SVGIG (reference sequence). Trimming shortened V by 1 base and J by 3 bases, and 9 bases separated the two germline ends. This CDR3 is built from 13 residues. CDR3 DNA sequence: TGTGCCTGGAGTGGGGGCTCGGACACTGAAGCTTTCTTT. It encodes CAWSGGSDTEAFF.

The genes are TRBV5-1 and TRBJ1-1; maybe TRBD1 (6 bases). V was trimmed by 1 base and J by 4 bases, leaving 17 bases between them. Germline CDR1 SGHRS, CDR2 YFSETQ. The CDR3 has 16 residues. CDR3 DNA sequence: TGCGCCAGCAGCTTGAAACAGGGAAGGGTCTCCACTGAAGCTTTCTTT. It encodes CASSLKQGRVSTEAFF.

This clone appeared once. The chain employs TRBV7-9 and TRBJ2-1; possible D gene TRBD2, 6 bases. The length of the CDR3 is 16 residues. V was pared by 5 bases and J by 6 bases, with 20 bases between. The germline CDR1 and CDR2 sequences are SEHNR and FQNEAQ (reference sequence). Here the CDR3 DNA reads TGTGCCAGCAGCCAAATCGGGCGGGGACCCGGCAATGAGCAGTTCTTC. Protein product: CASSQIGRGPGNEQFF.

This chain joins TRBV5-1 and TRBJ2-1; D unclear. With 0 bases removed from V and 7 bases from J, the gap between germline ends came to 5 bases. Germline CDR1 SGHRS, CDR2 YFSETQ. CDR3 size: 12 residues. CDR3 in DNA: TGCGCCAGCAGCTTGGGGCAGAATGAGCAGTTCTTC. Its translation is CASSLGQNEQFF. The variable domain in full, completed from reference TRBV5-1 and TRBJ2-1, reads KAGVTQTPRYLIKTRGQQVTLSCSPISGHRSVSWYQQTPGQGLQFLFEYFSETQRNKGNFPGRFSGRQFSNSRSEMNVSTLELGDSALYLCASSLGQNEQFFGPGTRLTVL.

The CDR3: CASSLEASAHYGYTF. The DNA for the CDR3 is TGTGCCAGCAGCTTGGAGGCCTCGGCCCACTATGGCTACACCTTC. The chain links TRBV5-8 to TRBJ1-2; no firm D call. The germline V and J ends were trimmed by 0 bases and 3 bases, with 12 bases remaining between them. CDR3 length: 15 amino acids. Germline CDR1 and CDR2: SGHTS and YDEGEE.

This chain connects TRBV7-8 to TRBJ2-5; D remains ambiguous. Germline CDR1 and CDR2: SGHVS and FQNEAQ. This CDR3 comprises 14 residues. The ends were cut back, 4 bases at V and 1 base at J, with 10 bases in the middle. The CDR3 DNA reads TGTGCCAGCAGCTCGCGACTTATCCAAGAGACCCAGTACTTC. This encodes CASSSRLIQETQYF.

This clone was seen only once. The gene calls are TRBV2 and TRBJ2-7; the match to TRBD1 covers 7 bases. V shed 5 bases, J shed 2 bases, and the junction held 9 bases outside the gene matches. The CDR3 is 15 residues long. Germline V lookup: CDR1 SNHLY, CDR2 FYNNEI. The CDR3 sequence: CASSPDRATTYEQYV. The CDR3 region has the DNA TGTGCCAGCAGTCCCGACAGGGCAACCACCTACGAGCAGTACGTC.